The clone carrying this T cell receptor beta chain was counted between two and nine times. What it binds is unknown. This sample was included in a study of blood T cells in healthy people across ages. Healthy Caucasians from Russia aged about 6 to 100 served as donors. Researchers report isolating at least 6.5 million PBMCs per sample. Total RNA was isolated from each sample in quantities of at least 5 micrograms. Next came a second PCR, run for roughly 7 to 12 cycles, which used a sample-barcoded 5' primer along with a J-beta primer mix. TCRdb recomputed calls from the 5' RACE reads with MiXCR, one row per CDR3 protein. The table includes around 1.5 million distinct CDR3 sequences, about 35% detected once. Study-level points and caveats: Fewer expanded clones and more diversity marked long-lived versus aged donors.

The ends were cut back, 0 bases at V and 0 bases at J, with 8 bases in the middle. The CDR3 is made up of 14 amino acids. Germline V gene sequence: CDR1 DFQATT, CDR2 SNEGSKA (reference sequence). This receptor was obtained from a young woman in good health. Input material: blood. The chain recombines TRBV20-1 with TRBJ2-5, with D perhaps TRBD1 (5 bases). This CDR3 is CSARDQDNQETQYF. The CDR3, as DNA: TGCAGTGCTAGAGATCAGGACAACCAAGAGACCCAGTACTTC.